This T cell receptor beta chain was sequenced for a study of PD-L1 blockade in urothelial cancer (dated by TCRdb to the late 2010s). Study-wide context: Therapy was started in the mid-2010s for all patients, and atezolizumab 1,200 mg was administered intravenously every 3 weeks. Some 30 patients had pretreatment blood TCR-seq, some 24 had at least one posttreatment blood collection, and some 24 had tumor TCR-seq. Blood samples were analyzed at 3 weeks after treatment start (second dose) and at 6 weeks after treatment start. TCR sequencing covered pretreatment tumor samples and matched, serially collected peripheral blood taken before and after atezolizumab treatment. Somatic, immune and clinical correlates of response to PD-L1 blockade with atezolizumab in urothelial cancer were the focus of an exploratory multi-omic analysis. Whole exome sequencing and RNA sequencing of pretreatment tumors were performed alongside TCR sequencing in the same patients. Blood samples yielded a median of roughly 140,000 T cells and roughly 80,000 unique TCRs, with median clonality approximately 0.08. Under ten patients reached durable clinical benefit, while 20 patients did not. Durable clinical benefit meant progression-free survival longer than 6 months, and TCR features were also tested against progression-free and overall survival. An ECOG performance status of 0 or 1 was recorded for the patients, and 0 to 3 prior chemotherapy regimens had been received by the patients. About 85% of the roughly 29 patients were males with bladder-origin urothelial cancer, and about 60% of the roughly 30 reported a prior smoking history.

Comment on this clone: The specificity of this receptor is unknown. No much larger clonotype is one base removed from it; base qualities were not supplied.

Including the terminal cysteine and phenylalanine, the CDR3 comprises 15 residues. Just CDR3 DNA is preserved here, 45 bases in frame from base 1. The germline ends are 9 bases apart after V is trimmed by 2 bases and J by 0 bases. CDR1 and CDR2 (MNHEY, SVGAGI) derive from the germline V gene. The time point label, read with the paper, signifies: pretreatment peripheral blood. A cohort of more than 25 patients with locally advanced or metastatic urothelial carcinoma, treated at Memorial Sloan Kettering on a trial protocol, was included. Peripheral blood mononuclear cells were collected pretreatment and during treatment, with between 1 and 8 total time points per patient. The Qiagen DNeasy Blood extraction kit was used to purify genomic DNA from total PBMCs and tumor samples. Collected pretreatment and during treatment, PBMCs were isolated and stored as previously described. Each PCR received spiked-in synthetic TCR analog templates so that absolute template abundance could be estimated from read counts. The immunoSEQ assay used bias-controlled V and J gene primers to amplify TCRbeta CDR3 regions from genomic DNA. Rearranged TCRbeta segments were sequenced at approximately 20X coverage. As for the original processing: Sequencing errors were corrected by clustering, and CDR3s were annotated against IMGT so that V, D and J genes could be assigned. Downstream analyses used only productive TCRbeta rearrangements and left out out-of-frame or stop-codon sequences. To compute clonality, Shannon entropy was normalized by the log of the number of unique productive sequences and then subtracted from one. Clones differing between time points or between blood and tumor were identified by Fisher's exact test with Benjamini-Hochberg correction at adjusted p below 0.01. The source is immuneACCESS, and TCRdb retained only in-frame sequences with V and J called. Part of the clones is not carried over; for the studies checked, unresolved V genes explain less than half of this, and the remainder is unexplained. Clonal size and the V and J genes are those of that table, whereas D and trimming came from the DNA. Across this sample there are tens of thousands of clones, with around 86% seen only once. Roughly 2.9% of the sample belongs to the ten largest clones.

What the authors observed across the whole study: Greater expansion of tumor-associated TCR clones in peripheral blood 3 weeks after the start of treatment was observed in patients with durable benefit (n ≈ 22, p = 0.022). Because of the small sample size (n = 29) and the many exploratory analyses performed, the results are intended to be regarded as hypothesis-generating. Improved progression-free and overall survival was found to be associated with pretreatment peripheral blood TCR clonality below the median.

The sequencing here drew on PBMCs, taken around atezolizumab (anti-PD-L1) treatment. In this chain, TRBV6-5 is recombined with TRBJ2-3, with the D gene not clear enough to name. This receptor was identified in a man aged 70-80 years with urothelial cancer. The DNA reads as follows: TGTGCCAGCAGTTACAAAGCGCCAAGCACAGATACGCAGTATTTT. Translated, it reads CASSYKAPSTDTQYF.